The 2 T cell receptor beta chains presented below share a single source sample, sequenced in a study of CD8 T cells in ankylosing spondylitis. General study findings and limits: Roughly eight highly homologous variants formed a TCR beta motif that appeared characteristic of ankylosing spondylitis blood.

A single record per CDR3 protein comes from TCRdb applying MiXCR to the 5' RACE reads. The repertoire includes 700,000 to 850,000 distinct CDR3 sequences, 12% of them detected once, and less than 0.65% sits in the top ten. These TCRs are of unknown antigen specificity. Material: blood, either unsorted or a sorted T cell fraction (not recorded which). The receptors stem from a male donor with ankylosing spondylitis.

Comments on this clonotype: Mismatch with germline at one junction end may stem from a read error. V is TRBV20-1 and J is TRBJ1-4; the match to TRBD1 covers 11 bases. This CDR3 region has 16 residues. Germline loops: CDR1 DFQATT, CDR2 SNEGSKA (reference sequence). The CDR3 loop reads CCARPFGTGGNEKLFF. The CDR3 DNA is TGCTGTGCTAGACCGTTTGGGACAGGGGGTAATGAAAAACTGTTTTTT.

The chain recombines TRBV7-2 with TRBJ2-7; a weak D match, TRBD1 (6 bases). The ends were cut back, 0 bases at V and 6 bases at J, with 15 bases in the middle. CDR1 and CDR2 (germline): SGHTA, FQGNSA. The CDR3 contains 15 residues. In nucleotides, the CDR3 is TGTGCCAGCAGCTTAGCGGGGGCTTCCTACTCCGAGCAGTACTTC. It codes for CASSLAGASYSEQYF. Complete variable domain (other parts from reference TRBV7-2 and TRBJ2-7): GAGVSQSPSNKVTEKGKDVELRCDPISGHTALYWYRQSLGQGLEFLIYFQGNSAPDKSGLPSDRFSAERTGGSVSTLTIQRTQQEDSAVYLCASSLAGASYSEQYFGPGTRLTVT.